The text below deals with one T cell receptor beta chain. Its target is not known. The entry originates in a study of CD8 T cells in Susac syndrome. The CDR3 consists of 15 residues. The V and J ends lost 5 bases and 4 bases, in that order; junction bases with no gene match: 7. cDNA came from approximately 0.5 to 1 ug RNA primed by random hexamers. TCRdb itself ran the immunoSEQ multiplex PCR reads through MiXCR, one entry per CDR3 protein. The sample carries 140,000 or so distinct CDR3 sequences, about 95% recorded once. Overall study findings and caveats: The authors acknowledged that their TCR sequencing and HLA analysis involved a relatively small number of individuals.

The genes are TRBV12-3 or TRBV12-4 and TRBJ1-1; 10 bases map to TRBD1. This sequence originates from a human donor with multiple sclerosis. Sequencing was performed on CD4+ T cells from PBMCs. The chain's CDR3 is CASSPSRTGGTEAFF. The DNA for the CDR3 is TGTGCCAGCAGTCCCTCACGGACAGGGGGCACTGAAGCTTTCTTT.